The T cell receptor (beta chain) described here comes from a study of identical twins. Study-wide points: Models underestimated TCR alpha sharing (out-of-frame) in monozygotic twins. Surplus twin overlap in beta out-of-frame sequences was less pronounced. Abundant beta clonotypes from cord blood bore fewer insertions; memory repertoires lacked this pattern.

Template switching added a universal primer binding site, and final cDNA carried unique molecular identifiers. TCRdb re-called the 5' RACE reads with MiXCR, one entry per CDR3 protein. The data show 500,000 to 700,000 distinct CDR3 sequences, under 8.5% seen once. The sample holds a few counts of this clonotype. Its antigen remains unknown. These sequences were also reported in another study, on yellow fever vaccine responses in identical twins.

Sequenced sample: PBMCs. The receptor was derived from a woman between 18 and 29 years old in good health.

The CDR3 sequence is CASSLGGWETYEQYF. The CDR3 DNA is TGCGCCAGCAGCTTGGGTGGTTGGGAGACCTACGAGCAGTACTTC. The chain joins TRBV5-1 to TRBJ2-7; D is perhaps TRBD2 (5 bases). Trimming left V 0 bases short and J 2 bases short, with 12 bases between. CDR1 and CDR2 from the germline V gene are SGHRS and YFSETQ. This CDR3 contains 15 residues.